Listed here are 28 T cell receptor beta chains from one sample, sequenced in a study of blood T cells in healthy people across ages. A J-beta primer mix and a sample-barcoded 5' primer were used in a second PCR of about 7 to 12 cycles. MiXCR was run by TCRdb on the 5' RACE reads, yielding one entry per CDR3 protein. The data hold 800,000 to 1,000,000 distinct CDR3 sequences, with about 48% observed a single time. Sequencing was carried out using blood. These receptors came from a man younger than 45 in good health.

This clonotype has at least ten counts. The gene calls are TRBV29-1 and TRBJ2-1; D unclear. V lost 4 bases to trimming and J lost 4 bases, with 5 bases between them. This CDR3 contains 11 residues. Germline V gene lookup returns CDR1 SQVTM and CDR2 ANQGSEA. CDR3 DNA: TGCAGCGTTGTAAGGTACAATGAGCAGTTCTTC. Translated, it gives CSVVRYNEQFF.

This clonotype was counted only a few times. The chain has TRBV7-9 and TRBJ1-1; possibly TRBD1 for D (6 bases). CDR1 SEHNR and CDR2 FQNEAQ come from the germline V gene (reference sequence). The CDR3 runs 12 residues. Trimming took 5 bases from V and 7 from J, leaving 11 bases between them. The CDR3 DNA sequence: TGTGCCAGCAGCCTTATGGACAGTGAAGCTTTCTTT. Translation gives CASSLMDSEAFF.

As for this clonotype: Germline is not matched at one junction end, which may reflect a read error. The rearrangement joins TRBV7-6 to TRBJ1-2; the D gene is possibly TRBD1 (5 bases). CDR1 is SGHVS, CDR2 FNYEAQ, per germline. The CDR3 loop spans 14 amino acids. CDR3 coding DNA: TGTACCAGCAGCCCCGACTACGGGGCCTATGGCTACACCTTC. Translation: CTSSPDYGAYGYTF. Filled out from reference TRBV7-6 and TRBJ1-2, the complete variable domain reads GAGVSQSPRYKVTKRGQDVALRCDPISGHVSLYWYRQALGQGPEFLTYFNYEAQQDKSGLPNDRFSAERPEGSISTLTIQRTEQRDSAMYRCTSSPDYGAYGYTFGSGTRLTVV.

Comment on this clonotype: A clone one base away is much larger, so this may be a read error. The chain recombines TRBV6-2 or TRBV6-3 with TRBJ2-7; D gene unclear. CDR1 MNHEY and CDR2 SVGEGT come from the germline V gene. This CDR3 region has 12 residues. The CDR3 region is CTSSYGTYEQYF. In DNA, the CDR3 is TGTACCAGCAGTTATGGCACCTACGAGCAGTACTTC.

This chain connects TRBV20-1 to TRBJ1-1; D gene ambiguous. Looked up from germline, CDR1 is DFQATT and CDR2 is SNEGSKA (reference sequence). V was shortened by 4 bases and J by 6 bases, with 9 bases between the two germline ends. This CDR3 region has 11 residues. CDR3 nucleotides: TGCAGTGCTACCAGGTGGGCTGAAGCTTTCTTT. It specifies CSATRWAEAFF.

This clonotype was observed a few times. The chain employs TRBV11-3 and TRBJ2-7; no clear D. There are 12 residues in the CDR3. Germline-derived CDR1 and CDR2 are SGHNT and YENEEA. Trimming pared 10 bases from V and 1 base from J, leaving 11 bases between. This chain's CDR3 is CATGRFSYEQYF. CDR3 sequence (DNA): TGTGCCACAGGACGGTTTTCCTACGAGCAGTACTTC.

CDR3: CSARMRGGVYNEQFF. The CDR3 DNA sequence: TGCAGTGCTAGAATGCGTGGGGGGGTATACAATGAGCAGTTCTTC. This chain joins TRBV20-1 and TRBJ2-1; 7 bases are a match to TRBD2. J gave up 4 bases and V 2 bases, and 8 bases lay outside the gene matches. Germline-derived CDR1 and CDR2 are DFQATT and SNEGSKA (reference sequence). This CDR3 region has 15 residues.

This clonotype was counted between two and nine times. The V and J genes are TRBV13 and TRBJ2-1; tentative D call: TRBD2 (6 bases). The germline V and J ends were trimmed by 6 bases and 7 bases, with 19 bases remaining between them. The CDR3 has 15 residues. The germline V gene encodes CDR1 PRHDT and CDR2 FYEKMQ (reference sequence). CDR3 protein: CASSPGVSGSNEQFF. CDR3 in DNA: TGTGCCAGCAGTCCGGGGGTGTCGGGTAGTAATGAGCAGTTCTTC.

This chain connects TRBV7-6 to TRBJ1-1, with 8 bases that match TRBD1. The V and J ends lost 6 bases and 4 bases, in that order; junction bases with no gene match: 4. CDR3 length equals 13 residues. Looked up from germline, CDR1 is SGHVS and CDR2 is FNYEAQ. The CDR3, as DNA: TGTGCCAGCAGGTCGACAGGGGTCACTGAAGCTTTCTTT. Translated, it gives CASRSTGVTEAFF.

This clonotype was seen more than once but under ten times. The DNA of the CDR3 is TGTGCCAGCCAACTAGCGGGGGGCCTATACGAGCAGTACTTC. This gives the protein CASQLAGGLYEQYF. The chain has TRBV7-9 and TRBJ2-4; 12 bases are a match to TRBD2. The DNA end lines up better with TRBJ2-7; the J call may be wrong. This CDR3 comprises 14 residues. The germline gives CDR1 SEHNR, CDR2 FQNEAQ (reference sequence).

This chain uses TRBV5-6 with TRBJ2-3; D unresolved. The V gene's germline CDR1 is SGHDT and CDR2 YYEEEE. V dropped 0 bases and J dropped 4 bases, with 12 bases sitting between them. The CDR3 runs 15 residues. Here the CDR3 reads CASSLGPARADTQYF. CDR3 DNA: TGTGCCAGCAGCTTGGGACCGGCCCGGGCAGATACGCAGTATTTT. Supplemented by reference TRBV5-6 and TRBJ2-3, the full variable domain reads DAGVTQSPTHLIKTRGQQVTLRCSPKSGHDTVSWYQQALGQGPQFIFQYYEEEERQRGNFPDRFSGHQFPNYSSELNVNALLLGDSALYLCASSLGPARADTQYFGPGTRLTVL.

The V call is TRBV4-2, the J call TRBJ1-1; D might be TRBD1 (5 bases). This CDR3 is built from 14 residues. V lost 2 bases and J 1 base, leaving 8 bases between the germline ends. The germline V gene has CDR1 LGHNA and CDR2 YNFKEQ. As DNA, the CDR3 is TGTGCCAGCAGCCAATGGGGCGGGAACACTGAAGCTTTCTTT. Translated, it gives CASSQWGGNTEAFF.

This clonotype was seen more than once but under ten times. This rearrangement joins TRBV20-1 to TRBJ1-4; D possibly corresponds to TRBD1 (5 bases). The CDR3 runs 11 residues. CDR1 and CDR2 from the germline V gene are DFQATT and SNEGSKA (reference sequence). The V end was cut by 3 bases, the J end by 8 bases, with 7 bases between. The DNA of the CDR3 is TGCAGTGCTAGCGAGGGGGAAAAACTGTTTTTT. Protein sequence: CSASEGEKLFF.

This clonotype was picked up a small number of times. The rearrangement links TRBV5-5 to TRBJ2-4; no definite D call. The assigned J gene may be wrong: the sequence end matches TRBJ2-7 better. The CDR3 sequence is 11 residues long. CDR1 is SGHKS, CDR2 YYEKEE, per germline (reference sequence). The CDR3 here is CASSLLLEQYF. The CDR3 region has the DNA TGTGCCAGCAGCTTGCTTCTCGAGCAGTACTTC.

CDR3 sequence reads: CASSLLDGELVSYNSPLHF. For the CDR3, the DNA is TGTGCCAGCAGCCTCCTTGACGGGGAGCTCGTTTCCTATAATTCACCCCTCCACTTT. The chain carries TRBV11-2 and TRBJ1-6; D call uncertain. V shed 5 bases and J shed 1 base, with 21 bases lying between them. CDR1 SGHAT and CDR2 FQNNGV come from the germline V gene. CDR3 length: 19 amino acids.

V and J are TRBV6-5 and TRBJ2-5; unclear D gene. The J call may be wrong; the DNA end is better matched by TRBJ2-7. The CDR3 is 14 residues long. Germline V gene sequence: CDR1 MNHEY, CDR2 SVGAGI. The CDR3 sequence: CASSYSGTVDEQYF. DNA of the CDR3: TGTGCCAGCAGTTACTCCGGTACCGTGGACGAGCAGTACTTC.

The rearrangement links TRBV7-9 to TRBJ1-2; D might be TRBD1 (5 bases). This CDR3 is 14 amino acids long. V was clipped by 6 bases and J by 3 bases, with 14 bases between them. Germline V gives CDR1 SEHNR, CDR2 FQNEAQ (reference sequence). The CDR3 coding sequence is TGTGCCAGCAGTCAGCCTGACAGTTACTATGGCTACACCTTC. It is translated as CASSQPDSYYGYTF.

The V call is TRBV15, the J call TRBJ1-2, with D possibly TRBD1 on 6 matching bases. With 0 bases removed from V and 2 bases from J, the gap between germline ends came to 7 bases. The CDR3 covers 14 residues. Germline V CDR1 and CDR2: LNHNV, YYDKDF (reference sequence). CDR3 bases: TGTGCCACCAGCAGAGATACAGGGAACTATGGCTACACCTTC. Protein product: CATSRDTGNYGYTF.

V usage is TRBV21-1 and J usage is TRBJ2-7; TRBD2, as called in the table, went unchecked against the DNA. TRBV21-1 corresponds to a pseudogene. There are 16 residues in the CDR3. The CDR3 DNA follows: TGTGCCAGCAGCAAAGGCTTCCCAGGGAGGGCATACGAGCAGTACTTC. Residues: CASSKGFPGRAYEQYF.

The V gene is TRBV9, the J gene TRBJ2-2, with D possibly TRBD2 on 5 matching bases. Trimming took 4 bases from V and 9 from J, leaving 16 bases between them. The CDR3 totals 14 residues. Germline V CDR1 and CDR2: SGDLS, YYNGEE. The CDR3 DNA is TGTGCCAGCAGCCCAGGAGGAGCGAGGCGGGAGCTGTTTTTT. It is translated as CASSPGGARRELFF.

This clonotype showed up just a few times. This chain uses TRBV20-1 with TRBJ2-5; 7 bases are shared with TRBD1. This CDR3 has 12 residues. Germline CDR1 DFQATT, CDR2 SNEGSKA (reference sequence). V was pared by 7 bases and J by 1 base, with 3 bases of the junction left unmatched. CDR3: CSVHRGQETQYF. The CDR3 nucleotides are TGCAGTGTCCACAGGGGCCAAGAGACCCAGTACTTC.

V and J are TRBV20-1 and TRBJ1-6; D is ambiguous. Germline loops: CDR1 DFQATT, CDR2 SNEGSKA (reference sequence). The V end lost 5 bases, the J end lost 6 bases, and 23 bases lay between the germline ends. This CDR3 has 17 residues. Written as DNA, the CDR3 is TGCAGTGCTCTCTCCCTTGCCCACGGACCCTTTAATTCACCCCTCCACTTT. Protein sequence: CSALSLAHGPFNSPLHF.

The J gene is TRBJ2-3, the V gene TRBV5-6; D gene uncertain. CDR3 length equals 16 residues. V lost 0 bases and J 3 bases, leaving 14 bases between the germline ends. Per the germline V gene, CDR1 is SGHDT and CDR2 is YYEEEE. The DNA of the CDR3 is TGTGCCAGCAGCTTGGGTTCAGTCGTGTTGACAGATACGCAGTATTTT. Amino acid sequence: CASSLGSVVLTDTQYF.

DNA of the CDR3: TGTGCCAGCTCACCAGACGACAGAACTAACTATGGCTACACCTTC. Translating it yields CASSPDDRTNYGYTF. The J gene is TRBJ1-2, the V gene TRBV18, with a weak D call TRBD1 (5 bases). CDR1 is KGHSH and CDR2 is LQKENI in the germline V gene. V lost 2 bases to trimming and J lost 0 bases, with 10 bases between them. The CDR3 has 15 residues.

The chain joins TRBV4-3 to TRBJ2-2, with 12 bases fitting TRBD1. J gave up 7 bases and V 3 bases, and 3 bases lay outside the gene matches. This CDR3 region has 15 residues. The germline V gene has CDR1 LGHNA and CDR2 YSLEER. The CDR3: CASSQGQGANGELFF. The CDR3 DNA follows: TGCGCCAGCAGCCAGGGACAGGGGGCTAACGGGGAGCTGTTTTTT.

This clonotype was observed many times. The chain links TRBV10-3 to TRBJ2-7; D may be TRBD1 or TRBD2 (5 bases each). Germline CDR1 is ENHRY and CDR2 is SYGVKD. The CDR3 spans 15 residues. V lost 4 bases to trimming and J lost 1 base, with 14 bases between them. CDR3 amino acids: CAISGASGLSYEQYF. The CDR3 DNA follows: TGTGCCATCAGTGGGGCGTCGGGGCTATCCTACGAGCAGTACTTC.

This sequence joins TRBV11-3 and TRBJ1-2; no firm D call. V shed 8 bases and J shed 7 bases, with 14 bases lying between them. CDR3 size: 12 residues. From germline, CDR1 is SGHNT and CDR2 YENEEA. The CDR3 loop is CASGRASGGYTF. The CDR3 DNA sequence: TGTGCCAGCGGGCGGGCGTCGGGTGGCTACACCTTC. The entire variable domain, with the rest obtained from reference TRBV11-3 and TRBJ1-2, is as follows: EAGVVQSPRYKIIEKKQPVAFWCNPISGHNTLYWYLQNLGQGPELLIRYENEEAVDDSQLPKDRFSAERLKGVDSTLKIQPAELGDSAVYLCASGRASGGYTFGSGTRLTVV.

The chain uses TRBV21-1 and TRBJ1-5; TRBD1, as called in the table, went unchecked against the DNA. TRBV21-1 is noted as a pseudogene. The CDR3 covers 15 residues. The CDR3 spells CASSKPRVSNQPQHF. CDR3 DNA sequence: TGTGCCAGCAGCAAACCCAGGGTCAGCAATCAGCCCCAGCATTTT.